The entry that follows covers one T cell receptor beta chain sequence. This clone was seen a few times. Its target antigen remains unknown. Per-base qualities were not stored, and no clone one base away is much larger. The immunoSEQ Assay, a bias-controlled multiplex PCR, was used to amplify TCRbeta CDR3 regions from genomic DNA. From the authors' description of their analysis: The number of nucleated cells in each sample was estimated by amplification of reference gene primers within the assay. To quantify the absolute abundance of each unique TCRbeta CDR3 rearrangement, sequence reads were collapsed and filtered. Productive Simpson clonality was computed per sample as the square root of Simpson's diversity index over productive rearrangements. Here the immuneACCESS table is served through TCRdb, limited to in-frame sequences with V and J called. Missing clones are a known gap in these copies; in checked studies unresolved V genes cover under half, and the rest lacks a known reason. V, J and clone size reflect that table, while D and trimming were determined from the DNA. The sample table contains roughly 72,000 clones; only one count was recorded for 82% of them. The top ten constitute approximately 15% of the sample.

This entry belongs to a study of blood T cell repertoires in COVID-19 (dated by TCRdb to 2020 to 2022). Regarding the research as a whole: Collaborator samples came from the United States, Italy and Spain and covered acute and convalescent phases of COVID-19. The repertoires were released in a freely available public database meant as a resource for research on the immune response to SARS-CoV-2. Nearly every sample came with metadata listing a de-identified subject ID, COVID-19 status, age in years and sex. The prospective study material was composed of cDNA or gDNA derived from T cells, B-cell-depleted T cells, or PBMCs. Where available, HLA class I and class II types were obtained from metadata supplied by the sample provider rather than from assay-based typing. Deeply sampled blood TCRbeta repertoires from subjects exposed to, actively infected with, or recovered from COVID-19 were included in the dataset. The samples were drawn from two sources: the first 160 participants of the ongoing ImmuneRACE study, and 1,000 to 1,500 subjects contributed by 6 global collaborators. What the authors observed across the whole study: Clinical and demographic metadata were provided uncurated, with the amount varying by source and participant.

Each collaborating institution followed its own protocols to collect whole blood in K2EDTA tubes. For TCRbeta analysis, collaborators shipped samples as frozen whole blood, isolated PBMCs, or DNA extracted from either of those sample types. Unmatched junction bases come to 10, with V trimmed by 4 bases and J by 5 bases. CDR1 and CDR2, looked up from the germline V gene, are LGHNA and YSLEER. Spanning cysteine to phenylalanine, the CDR3 consists of 16 amino acids. Left in the record is the CDR3 DNA by itself, 48 bases read in frame from the first base. Source material: peripheral blood. The V and J genes are TRBV4-3 and TRBJ2-5; 10 central nucleotides agree with TRBD2. This sequence was found in an elderly woman with acute or convalescent COVID-19. The CDR3 loop reads CASSPRLAGGGETQYF. The DNA reads TGCGCCAGCAGCCCAAGACTAGCGGGTGGGGGGGAGACCCAGTACTTC.